Following are 20 T cell receptor beta chains from one sample sequenced in a study of CD8+CD57+ T cells in acquired aplastic anemia (dated by TCRdb to 2017 to 2018). The instrument was an Illumina HiSeq 2000. Genomic DNA was used as template for profiling of TCR beta VDJ combinations and CDR3 sequences. TCRdb cleaned the public reads at Q25 with fastp, built clones with MiXCR and kept in-frame beta chains. Every entry covers one CDR3 protein and lists the most common genes and DNA from its rows. This sample gives about 150,000 distinct CDR3 sequences in total; 41% of them show up just once. Together, the top ten hold 8% to 8.5% of the sample. Sequencing used sorted CD4+, CD8+, or CD8+CD57+ T cells (not recorded which) from PBMCs. The origin of the receptors is a human donor in good health, serving as a control.

V is TRBV2 and J is TRBJ1-5; 7 bases match TRBD1. The CDR3 sequence is 14 residues long. Trimming took 2 bases from V and 7 from J; bases not matched to a gene: 5. Germline lookup yields CDR1 SNHLY and CDR2 FYNNEI. CDR3 amino acids: CASSEIQGRQPQHF. The CDR3 bases are TGTGCCAGCAGTGAAATACAGGGGAGGCAGCCCCAGCATTTT. Complete variable domain (other parts from reference TRBV2 and TRBJ1-5): EPEVTQTPSHQVTQMGQEVILRCVPISNHLYFYWYRQILGQKVEFLVSFYNNEISEKSEIFDDQFSVERPDGSNFTLKIRSTKLEDSAMYFCASSEIQGRQPQHFGDGTRLSIL.

A few counts support this clonotype. This chain joins TRBV27 and TRBJ2-2; 10 bases are a match to TRBD1. V gave up 6 bases and J gave up 5 bases; unmatched junction bases: 3. Germline loops: CDR1 MNHEY, CDR2 SMNVEV (reference sequence). This CDR3 has 14 residues. The CDR3 sequence is CASSRGQGTGELFF. The DNA of the CDR3 is TGTGCCAGCAGCAGGGGACAGGGGACCGGGGAGCTGTTTTTT.

A few counts support this clonotype. CDR3 residues: CASSATGVDGNTIYF. CDR3 nucleotides: TGTGCCAGCTCAGCGACAGGGGTCGACGGAAACACCATATATTTT. This chain links TRBV18 with TRBJ1-3, with TRBD1 matching over 8 bases. The CDR3 runs to 15 residues. The V gene's germline CDR1 is KGHSH and CDR2 LQKENI. V was clipped by 5 bases and J by 4 bases; unmatched bases: 7. Full variable domain (outside the CDR3, taken from reference TRBV18 and TRBJ1-3): NAGVMQNPRHLVRRRGQEARLRCSPMKGHSHVYWYRQLPEEGLKFMVYLQKENIIDESGMPKERFSAEFPKEGPSILRIQQVVRGDSAAYFCASSATGVDGNTIYFGEGSWLTVV.

As to this clonotype: This may come from a read error, since a much larger clone is one base off. The chain is built from TRBV4-1 and TRBJ2-1; 7 nucleotides align to TRBD1. This CDR3 is 16 amino acids long. The germline V gene encodes CDR1 MGHRA and CDR2 YSYEKL. This CDR3 reads CASSQGNRGSYSEQFF. DNA for the CDR3: TGCGCCAGCAGCCAAGGCAACAGGGGTTCCTACAGTGAGCAGTTCTTC.

V and J are TRBV19 and TRBJ1-2; D perhaps matches TRBD1 (6 bases). This CDR3 has 16 residues. Per germline, CDR1 LNHDA and CDR2 SQIVND (reference sequence). V was pared by 3 bases and J by 2 bases, with 16 bases between. This CDR3 is CASSMRAGEVNYGYTF. The DNA for the CDR3 is TGTGCCAGTAGTATGCGAGCAGGGGAGGTAAACTATGGCTACACCTTC.

The rearrangement links TRBV13 to TRBJ1-1; maybe TRBD1 (6 bases). Trimming took 6 bases from V and 3 from J, leaving 11 bases between them. CDR1 is PRHDT and CDR2 is FYEKMQ in the germline V gene (reference sequence). The CDR3 runs to 13 residues. The CDR3 nucleotides read TGTGCCAGCAGTTTACAGGGAGACACTGAAGCTTTCTTT. Translating gives CASSLQGDTEAFF.

The sample holds one count of this clonotype. The rearrangement joins TRBV19 to TRBJ2-1; 9 bases agree with TRBD2. This CDR3 spans 14 amino acids. The junction had 5 bases not matched to a gene; V was cut back by 8 bases and J by 3 bases. The germline V gene encodes CDR1 LNHDA and CDR2 SQIVND (reference sequence). Written as DNA, the CDR3 is TGTGCCAGTTCAGAACTAGCGGGCTACAATGAGCAGTTCTTC. It specifies CASSELAGYNEQFF. The full variable domain, in which reference TRBV19 and TRBJ2-1 provide the parts outside the CDR3, is DGGITQSPKYLFRKEGQNVTLSCEQNLNHDAMYWYRQDPGQGLRLIYYSQIVNDFQKGDIAEGYSVSREKKESFPLTVTSAQKNPTAFYLCASSELAGYNEQFFGPGTRLTVL.

There are many counts of this clonotype. V gene TRBV5-1 combines with J gene TRBJ1-4; D is ambiguous. The CDR3 runs to 13 residues. Trimming removed 0 bases from V and 5 bases from J, with 5 bases in between. Germline values: CDR1 SGHRS, CDR2 YFSETQ. CDR3 sequence (DNA): TGCGCCAGCAGCTTGGACAGAAATGAAAAACTGTTTTTT. This gives the protein CASSLDRNEKLFF. Based on the CDR3 plus reference TRBV5-1 and TRBJ1-4, the full variable domain is KAGVTQTPRYLIKTRGQQVTLSCSPISGHRSVSWYQQTPGQGLQFLFEYFSETQRNKGNFPGRFSGRQFSNSRSEMNVSTLELGDSALYLCASSLDRNEKLFFGSGTQLSVL.

In the case of this clonotype: This may be a read error, as it is one base from a much larger clone. The rearrangement links TRBV7-2 to TRBJ1-4; D is undetermined. This CDR3 comprises 14 residues. V was pared by 3 bases and J by 7 bases, with 12 bases between. CDR1 is SGHTA and CDR2 is FQGNSA in the germline V gene. The CDR3 sequence: CASSFRTSSEKLFF. The CDR3 DNA reads as TGTGCCAGCAGCTTTCGGACCTCTAGTGAAAAACTGTTTTTT.

This chain links TRBV15 with TRBJ2-5, with 8 bases fitting TRBD2. V lost 2 bases to trimming and J lost 0 bases; unmatched junction nucleotides: 5. The CDR3 is 16 residues long. Germline V gives CDR1 LNHNV, CDR2 YYDKDF (reference sequence). The CDR3 region is CATSRSASGYQETQYF. The CDR3 DNA sequence: TGTGCCACCAGCAGATCTGCTAGCGGGTACCAAGAGACCCAGTACTTC.

This sequence joins TRBV19 and TRBJ2-7, with D perhaps TRBD1 or TRBD2 (6 bases each). Germline CDR1 reads LNHDA; CDR2 reads SQIVND (reference sequence). Trimming stripped 5 bases from V and 3 bases from J, with 26 bases between. This CDR3 comprises 18 residues. DNA of the CDR3: TGTGCCAGTAGTCCCTATCGGGGGCTGTCTAAGGGGCGCTACGAGCAGTACTTC. Protein sequence: CASSPYRGLSKGRYEQYF.

This clonotype was picked up a small number of times. The chain uses TRBV2 and TRBJ2-7; 7 bases map to TRBD1. V shed 4 bases, J shed 2 bases, and the junction held 5 bases outside the gene matches. This CDR3 contains 14 residues. Germline CDR1 SNHLY, CDR2 FYNNEI. The CDR3 reads CASSVRQGPYEQYF. CDR3 nucleotide sequence: TGTGCCAGCAGTGTTAGACAGGGTCCCTACGAGCAGTACTTC.

The genes are TRBV11-3 and TRBJ1-2; D call uncertain. Germline V CDR1 and CDR2: SGHNT, YENEEA. The CDR3 is made up of 15 amino acids. Trimming pared 5 bases from V and 1 base from J, leaving 14 bases between. CDR3 protein: CASSPLPGSNYGYTF. Here the CDR3 DNA reads TGTGCCAGCAGCCCGCTCCCCGGGAGTAACTATGGCTACACCTTC.

The V gene is TRBV24-1, the J gene TRBJ2-2; maybe TRBD1 (8 bases). From germline, CDR1 is KGHDR and CDR2 SFDVKD. The CDR3 spans 16 residues. V was cut by 6 bases and J by 1 base, with 14 bases left in between. CDR3 in amino acids: CATSWEGQENTGELFF. CDR3 sequence (DNA): TGTGCCACCAGTTGGGAGGGACAGGAGAACACCGGGGAGCTGTTTTTT.

This sequence joins TRBV7-2 and TRBJ1-1; D possibly corresponds to TRBD1 (5 bases). Trimming stripped 6 bases from V and 8 bases from J, with 13 bases between. The CDR3 runs 12 residues. Per the germline V gene, CDR1 is SGHTA and CDR2 is FQGNSA. CDR3 sequence: CASSPPGSEAFF. The CDR3 DNA follows: TGTGCCAGCAGTCCACCAGGGTCCGAAGCTTTCTTT.

In this sample, this clonotype turned up many times. This chain uses TRBV4-1 with TRBJ1-6; D not resolved. The V gene lost 4 bases and the J gene lost 7 bases, with 14 bases spanning the gap. The germline V gene encodes CDR1 MGHRA and CDR2 YSYEKL. This CDR3 has 15 residues. In DNA, the CDR3 is TGCGCCAGCAGCCCCCAAGCGGCAGTCAATTCACCCCTCCACTTT. It is translated as CASSPQAAVNSPLHF.

This clonotype has at least ten counts. In DNA, the CDR3 is TGCGCCAGCAGTTTCGGGGACAGAGGAAACACCATATATTTT. This gives the protein CASSFGDRGNTIYF. The chain carries TRBV5-1 and TRBJ1-3; 7 nucleotides agree with TRBD1. Trimming removed 5 bases from V and 4 bases from J; junction bases left unmatched: 6. Germline V gives CDR1 SGHRS, CDR2 YFSETQ. This CDR3 spans 14 amino acids.

This clonotype has just one count. This may arise from a read error, as a much more abundant clone is one base away. The V and J genes are TRBV6-1 and TRBJ1-5; D gene uncertain. This CDR3 spans 15 amino acids. Germline CDR1 reads MNHNS; CDR2 reads SASEGT. CDR3 loop: CAGSPEGGLNQPQHF. CDR3 coding DNA: TGTGCCGGCAGTCCGGAGGGTGGTCTCAATCAGCCCCAGCATTTT.

In its sample, this clonotype was seen many times. V is TRBV2 and J is TRBJ1-2; 7 bases agree with TRBD1. Germline values: CDR1 SNHLY, CDR2 FYNNEI. The CDR3 has 12 residues. V dropped 8 bases and J dropped 0; count of bases not matched to a gene: 0. The CDR3 DNA sequence: TGTGCCAGCGGACAGGCTAACTATGGCTACACCTTC. Translation gives CASGQANYGYTF. Using reference TRBV2 and TRBJ1-2 for the parts outside the CDR3, the full variable domain is EPEVTQTPSHQVTQMGQEVILRCVPISNHLYFYWYRQILGQKVEFLVSFYNNEISEKSEIFDDQFSVERPDGSNFTLKIRSTKLEDSAMYFCASGQANYGYTFGSGTRLTVV.

The sample holds many counts of this clonotype. This chain connects TRBV13 to TRBJ2-3; D may be TRBD1 (6 bases). The V and J ends lost 4 bases and 10 bases respectively, with 24 bases between them. Germline V gene sequence: CDR1 PRHDT, CDR2 FYEKMQ (reference sequence). The CDR3 length is 16 residues. The CDR3 nucleotides are TGTGCCAGCAGCTCCAGACGACAGGACGGATCCCTGGCGCAGTATTTT. Translated, it gives CASSSRRQDGSLAQYF. Based on the CDR3 plus reference TRBV13 and TRBJ2-3, the full variable domain is AAGVIQSPRHLIKEKRETATLKCYPIPRHDTVYWYQQGPGQDPQFLISFYEKMQSDKGSIPDRFSAQQFSDYHSELNMSSLELGDSALYFCASSSRRQDGSLAQYFGPGTRLTVL.